The sample holds many counts of the clone carrying this TCR beta chain. Its antigen is undetermined. A library of TCRbeta sequences, prepared with unique molecular identifiers, was generated. TCRdb re-called the PCR reads through MiXCR, storing one row per CDR3 protein. The sample has approximately 170,000 distinct CDR3 sequences; around 10% are singletons. This record comes from a study of T-cell reconstitution after alpha-beta-depleted transplantation in children. Study results and limitations: The study traced high day-60 TCRbeta diversity in some patients to surviving recipient T cells and thymic progenitors. The main origin of T-cell counts and diversity one year after transplant was newly produced T cells.

The ends lost 8 bases at V and 6 bases at J; junction bases unmatched: 10. The length of the CDR3 is 13 residues. Per germline, CDR1 DFQATT and CDR2 SNEGSKA (reference sequence). The V gene is TRBV20-1, the J gene TRBJ2-1; 7 positions agree with TRBD2. This clonotype was obtained from a boy between 2 and 10 years old with acute myeloid leukemia, due to receive a stem cell transplant. Here the sequenced sample was PBMCs, taken before TCRalphabeta/CD19-depleted stem cell transplant. The CDR3 coding sequence is TGCAGTCCCTACTCGCGGGAGCTCAATGAGCAGTTCTTC. Translated, it gives CSPYSRELNEQFF.